A selection of T cell receptor beta chains follows, all from one sample in a study of Ad26.COV2.S vaccination and SARS-CoV-2 variants. Sequenced by immunoSEQ multiplex PCR; TCRdb stores in-frame clones only, minus some. The sample has around 300,000 clones; around 89% are singletons. The starting material was peripheral blood, obtained in a trial of Ad26.COV2.S vaccine versus placebo. These receptors originate from a person between 18 and 59 years old who received the Ad26.COV2.S COVID-19 vaccine or a placebo. Both conserved end residues are part of each CDR3. Fields, in order: V gene, D gene, clone size, J gene, CDR3 protein, CDR3 DNA. D genes are given only for firm matches. Expanded clones are given a class, and other clones once, few, many or no size at all.

v_call: TRBV7-2; d_call: NA; clone_size: NA; j_call: TRBJ2-3; cdr3_aa: CASSLNGATRADTQYF; cdr3_nt: TGTGCCAGCAGCTTAAATGGGGCTACGAGGGCAGATACGCAGTATTTT
v_call: TRBV28; d_call: TRBD1; clone_size: NA; j_call: TRBJ2-7; cdr3_aa: CASSIPGQATYEQYF; cdr3_nt: TGTGCCAGCAGTATCCCAGGACAGGCAACCTACGAGCAGTACTTC
v_call: TRBV19; d_call: TRBD1; clone_size: NA; j_call: TRBJ1-1; cdr3_aa: CASSMKQGARGTEAFF; cdr3_nt: TGTGCCAGTAGTATGAAACAGGGGGCGCGAGGCACTGAAGCTTTCTTT
v_call: TRBV28; d_call: TRBD1; clone_size: NA; j_call: TRBJ1-5; cdr3_aa: CASRRTGGSNQPQHF; cdr3_nt: TGTGCCAGCAGGAGGACAGGGGGTAGCAATCAGCCCCAGCATTTT
v_call: TRBV6-2/TRBV6-3; d_call: NA; clone_size: NA; j_call: TRBJ1-5; cdr3_aa: CASSYPGGDNQPQHF; cdr3_nt: TGTGCCAGCAGTTACCCGGGGGGGGACAATCAGCCCCAGCATTTT
v_call: TRBV5-1; d_call: NA; clone_size: NA; j_call: TRBJ2-7; cdr3_aa: CASSLGGKGVYEQYF; cdr3_nt: TGCGCCAGCAGCTTGGGGGGAAAGGGGGTCTACGAGCAGTACTTC
v_call: TRBV11-2; d_call: NA; clone_size: NA; j_call: TRBJ2-2; cdr3_aa: CASSPFLGRGAGELFF; cdr3_nt: TGTGCCAGCAGCCCCTTTCTAGGCAGGGGGGCCGGGGAGCTGTTTTTT
v_call: TRBV28; d_call: NA; clone_size: NA; j_call: TRBJ1-5; cdr3_aa: CASSLGGVGNQPQHF; cdr3_nt: TGTGCCAGCAGTTTAGGAGGGGTCGGCAATCAGCCCCAGCATTTT
v_call: TRBV9; d_call: NA; clone_size: NA; j_call: TRBJ2-2; cdr3_aa: CASARGPSVNTGELFF; cdr3_nt: TGTGCCAGCGCGCGAGGCCCTAGCGTAAACACCGGGGAGCTGTTTTTT
v_call: TRBV6-5; d_call: NA; clone_size: NA; j_call: TRBJ1-1; cdr3_aa: CASSYGGNTEAFF; cdr3_nt: TGTGCCAGCAGTTACGGAGGGAACACTGAAGCTTTCTTT
v_call: TRBV11-2; d_call: NA; clone_size: NA; j_call: TRBJ1-5; cdr3_aa: CASSLTGPNQPQHF; cdr3_nt: TGTGCCAGCAGCTTAACCGGTCCTAATCAGCCCCAGCATTTT
v_call: TRBV11-2; d_call: NA; clone_size: NA; j_call: TRBJ2-7; cdr3_aa: CASSLGPGSYEQYF; cdr3_nt: TGTGCCAGCAGCTTAGGGCCGGGTTCCTACGAGCAGTACTTC
v_call: TRBV19; d_call: TRBD1; clone_size: few; j_call: TRBJ2-7; cdr3_aa: CASSRTGGYEQYF; cdr3_nt: TGTGCCAGTAGCCGTACAGGGGGCTACGAGCAGTACTTC
v_call: TRBV15; d_call: NA; clone_size: NA; j_call: TRBJ1-5; cdr3_aa: CATTTGKRGNQPQHF; cdr3_nt: TGTGCCACCACCACGGGGAAGAGGGGCAATCAGCCCCAGCATTTT
v_call: TRBV5-1; d_call: NA; clone_size: many; j_call: TRBJ1-6; cdr3_aa: CASSLDGPGNSPLHF; cdr3_nt: TGCGCCAGCAGCTTGGATGGCCCAGGGAATTCACCCCTCCACTTT
v_call: TRBV2; d_call: NA; clone_size: NA; j_call: TRBJ2-3; cdr3_aa: CASGGRSPDTQYF; cdr3_nt: TGTGCCAGCGGCGGACGAAGCCCAGATACGCAGTATTTT
v_call: TRBV24-1; d_call: TRBD1; clone_size: NA; j_call: TRBJ2-5; cdr3_aa: CATSEAGTGAEETQYF; cdr3_nt: TGTGCCACCAGTGAGGCCGGGACAGGGGCCGAGGAGACCCAGTACTTC
v_call: TRBV6-5; d_call: TRBD1; clone_size: NA; j_call: TRBJ1-4; cdr3_aa: CASSYGGTGNEKLFF; cdr3_nt: TGTGCCAGCAGTTACGGGGGGACAGGGAATGAAAAACTGTTTTTT
v_call: TRBV10-3; d_call: NA; clone_size: NA; j_call: TRBJ1-5; cdr3_aa: CAIKSEQGNQPQHF; cdr3_nt: TGTGCCATTAAGTCTGAACAAGGCAATCAGCCCCAGCATTTT
v_call: TRBV5-6; d_call: TRBD1; clone_size: NA; j_call: TRBJ1-3; cdr3_aa: CASSLDRAQGNTIYF; cdr3_nt: TGTGCCAGCAGTTTAGACAGGGCACAGGGAAACACCATATATTTT
v_call: TRBV5-4; d_call: NA; clone_size: NA; j_call: TRBJ2-1; cdr3_aa: CASSLGHNEQFF; cdr3_nt: TGTGCCAGCAGCTTGGGACACAATGAGCAGTTCTTC
v_call: TRBV7-9; d_call: NA; clone_size: NA; j_call: TRBJ1-1; cdr3_aa: CASSFPSGKGTEAFF; cdr3_nt: TGTGCCAGCAGCTTTCCCTCGGGGAAGGGCACTGAAGCTTTCTTT
v_call: TRBV4-2; d_call: NA; clone_size: NA; j_call: TRBJ2-5; cdr3_aa: CASSPGNQETQYF; cdr3_nt: TGTGCCAGCAGCCCCGGGAACCAAGAGACCCAGTACTTC
v_call: TRBV19; d_call: TRBD2; clone_size: NA; j_call: TRBJ2-3; cdr3_aa: CASSGRHTDTQYF; cdr3_nt: TGTGCCAGTAGCGGGAGGCACACAGATACGCAGTATTTT